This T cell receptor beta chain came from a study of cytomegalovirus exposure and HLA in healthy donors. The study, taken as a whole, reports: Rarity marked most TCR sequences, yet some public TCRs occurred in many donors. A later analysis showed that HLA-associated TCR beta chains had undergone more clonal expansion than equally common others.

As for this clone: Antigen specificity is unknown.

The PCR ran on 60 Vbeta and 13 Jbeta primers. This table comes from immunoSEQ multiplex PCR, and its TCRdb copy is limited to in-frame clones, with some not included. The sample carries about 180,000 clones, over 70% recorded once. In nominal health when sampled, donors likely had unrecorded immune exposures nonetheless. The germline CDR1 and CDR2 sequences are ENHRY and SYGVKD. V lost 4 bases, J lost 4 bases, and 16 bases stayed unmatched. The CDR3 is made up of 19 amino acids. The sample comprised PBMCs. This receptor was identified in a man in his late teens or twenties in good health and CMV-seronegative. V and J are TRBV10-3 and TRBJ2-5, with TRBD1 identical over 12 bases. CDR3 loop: CAISGGTGGWRELRETQYF. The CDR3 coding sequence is TGTGCCATCAGTGGAGGGACAGGGGGCTGGCGGGAGCTTCGAGAGACCCAGTACTTC.